This TCR beta chain was profiled in a study of cytomegalovirus exposure and HLA in healthy donors. About the research overall: In a later analysis, the 130 or so validation repertoires were reported to have used the same platform as the roughly 670 first-cohort repertoires. Study outcomes and limitations: Cytomegalovirus-associated status was assigned to 150 to 200 TCR beta chains.

About this clone itself: Its matching antigen is unknown.

TCRdb's copy holds only in-frame clones and misses some; the assay was immunoSEQ multiplex PCR. The data show 100,000 to 150,000 clones, around nine tenths seen once. This CDR3 contains 15 residues. Looked up from germline, CDR1 is SGHRS and CDR2 is YFSETQ. Unmatched junction bases numbered 11, after V lost 4 bases and J lost 10 bases. This sequence originates from a woman aged 18-29 years in good health and CMV-seronegative. J is TRBJ2-1 and V is TRBV5-1; 10 nucleotides match TRBD2. The sample taken for sequencing was PBMCs. In DNA form, the CDR3 reads TGCGCCAGCAGCCCCACTAGCGGGATCCGCCAGGAGCAGTTCTTC. This translates into CASSPTSGIRQEQFF.